These T cell receptor beta chains were read from a single sample in a study of OX40 agonist ivuxolimab in advanced cancers. Repertoires were generated with immunoSEQ multiplex PCR, while TCRdb's copy carries only in-frame clones and drops some. Here the sample spans approximately 70,000 clones, 86% being singletons. This specimen was CD4+ or CD8+ T cells sorted from blood, taken in a trial of the OX40 agonist ivuxolimab. The receptors derive from an adult with an advanced solid tumor such as melanoma, head and neck, liver or kidney cancer. CDR3s include the opening cysteine and the closing phenylalanine or tryptophan.

J gene: TRBJ1-5; V gene: TRBV19; CDR3 protein: CASSTLDRGNQPQHF
J gene: TRBJ2-2; V gene: TRBV27; CDR3 protein: CASSLGTLNTGELFF
J gene: TRBJ1-1; V gene: TRBV9; CDR3 protein: CASSPRQGGYTEAFF
J gene: TRBJ2-7; V gene: TRBV7-2; CDR3 protein: CASSLGSYSYEQYF
J gene: TRBJ1-1; V gene: TRBV5-1; CDR3 protein: CASSFQGAENTEAFF
J gene: TRBJ2-1; V gene: TRBV5-8; CDR3 protein: CASSLGTGGGDEQFF
J gene: TRBJ2-3; V gene: TRBV7-2; CDR3 protein: CASSFSDTDTQYF
J gene: TRBJ1-1; V gene: TRBV5-6; CDR3 protein: CASSFVDRGGGTEAFF
J gene: TRBJ2-1; V gene: TRBV27; CDR3 protein: CASTPTGSPYNEQFF
J gene: TRBJ1-6; V gene: TRBV7-8; CDR3 protein: CASSLLPPGQGYSPLHF
J gene: TRBJ2-3; V gene: TRBV9; CDR3 protein: CASSPRGSGSVTDTQYF
J gene: TRBJ1-2; V gene: TRBV19; CDR3 protein: CASSTPDRRSGYTF
J gene: TRBJ1-4; V gene: TRBV5-1; CDR3 protein: CASSSLGGRDEKLFF
J gene: TRBJ1-2; V gene: TRBV27; CDR3 protein: CASSLSGGGGYTF
J gene: TRBJ2-1; V gene: TRBV11-3; CDR3 protein: CASSLGAPGEQFF
J gene: TRBJ2-2; V gene: TRBV2; CDR3 protein: CASSESRLLPGELFF
J gene: TRBJ1-4; V gene: TRBV5-6; CDR3 protein: CASSYRTGTTNEKLFF
J gene: TRBJ1-1; V gene: TRBV29-1; CDR3 protein: CSVAGSPTEAFF
J gene: TRBJ2-3; V gene: TRBV7-9; CDR3 protein: CASARGAGVMTDTQYF
J gene: TRBJ2-3; V gene: TRBV30; CDR3 protein: CAWADGGANTDTQYF
J gene: TRBJ1-2; V gene: TRBV6-5; CDR3 protein: CASSPDRSYGYTF
J gene: TRBJ2-7; V gene: TRBV7-9; CDR3 protein: CASSLLSGGEQYF
J gene: TRBJ2-2; V gene: TRBV30; CDR3 protein: CAWRNPTGPTNTGELFF
J gene: TRBJ2-1; V gene: TRBV2; CDR3 protein: CASRGQTGLAGGEQFF
J gene: TRBJ1-2; V gene: TRBV7-8; CDR3 protein: CASSGTGEGYTF
J gene: TRBJ1-1; V gene: TRBV2; CDR3 protein: CASSYMNTEAFF
J gene: TRBJ1-2; V gene: TRBV6-5; CDR3 protein: CASSPTVDYGYTF
J gene: TRBJ1-1; V gene: TRBV7-3; CDR3 protein: CASIHGGEGTMNTEAFF
J gene: TRBJ1-1; V gene: TRBV29-1; CDR3 protein: CSVEDPPGAVF
J gene: TRBJ1-3; V gene: TRBV20-1; CDR3 protein: CSASWGNTIYF
J gene: TRBJ1-1; V gene: TRBV5-4; CDR3 protein: CASSEGGRTEAFF
J gene: TRBJ2-7; V gene: TRBV7-2; CDR3 protein: CASSPYESLGYEQYF
J gene: TRBJ1-1; V gene: TRBV5-1; CDR3 protein: CASSLEGIWGQGGLDGTEAFF
J gene: TRBJ2-5; V gene: TRBV5-1; CDR3 protein: CASSSQPDSPLYF
J gene: TRBJ2-5; V gene: TRBV2; CDR3 protein: CASSAQGTQYF
J gene: TRBJ2-5; V gene: TRBV7-9; CDR3 protein: CASSRAGSVGKTQYF
J gene: TRBJ1-1; V gene: TRBV30; CDR3 protein: CAWSYGGAGRTEAFF
J gene: TRBJ2-1; V gene: TRBV7-9; CDR3 protein: CASRTEQRPYNEQFF
J gene: TRBJ2-7; V gene: TRBV7-6; CDR3 protein: CASSFGDYYEQYF
J gene: TRBJ2-3; V gene: TRBV9; CDR3 protein: CASSVGSGGVMDTQYF
J gene: TRBJ1-1; V gene: TRBV19; CDR3 protein: CASKGVGQGAPGAFF
J gene: TRBJ2-1; V gene: TRBV10-3; CDR3 protein: CAISSLSGGFYNEQFF
J gene: TRBJ2-3; V gene: TRBV10-3; CDR3 protein: CAISESTSGYTDTQYF
J gene: TRBJ2-7; V gene: TRBV27; CDR3 protein: CASISSGRFPYEQYF
J gene: TRBJ2-3; V gene: TRBV9; CDR3 protein: CASSLRPIDTQYF